The clone carrying this T cell receptor (beta chain) was recorded many times. What it binds is unknown. The sample comes from a study of regulatory T cells in long-lasting Graves disease. Study-level information: Recently diagnosed Graves' patients had received antithyroid drugs for under 3 months. Study-wide results and limits: Exclusively peripheral blood, rather than thyroid tissue, was studied. Favored usage of TRBV28, TRBJ1-2 and TRBJ2-5 was recorded in persistent disease.

The time point here: newly diagnosed GD, antithyroid drugs for less than 3 months. The TCR library used RNA extracted from PBMCs. The TCR beta library used iRepertoire HTBI primers with Arm-PCR amplification of CDR3. One entry per CDR3 protein results from TCRdb running MiXCR on the multiplex PCR reads. The sample shows about 430,000 distinct CDR3 sequences, over 12% of them seen only once. Trimming shortened V by 0 bases and J by 4 bases, and 10 bases separated the two germline ends. The CDR3 covers 14 residues. Germline V gives CDR1 SGDLS, CDR2 YYNGEE. These data also formed part of another study, on T cells in Graves' hyperthyroidism and ophthalmopathy. As that report states: In validation, the model predicted ophthalmopathy. These predictions came a median about 6.8 months before onset.

The origin of this receptor is a woman aged 40 to 50 with Graves disease. The specimen comprised peripheral blood mononuclear cells (PBMCs), sampled at new diagnosis, from a patient treated with antithyroid drugs. This sequence joins TRBV9 and TRBJ1-1; D unresolved. CDR3 sequence reads: CASSVVGTSTEAFF. The CDR3 nucleotides read TGTGCCAGCAGCGTAGTGGGTACCAGCACTGAAGCTTTCTTT.